Described below is a single T cell receptor (beta chain) sequence and its context. No antigen is known for it. These data belong to a study of shared clonotypes between healthy human individuals. Study in general: Used for every donor were three CD4 naive, three CD4 memory, two CD8 naive and one CD8 memory plate. Study observations and caveats: Clonotype sharing across four donors was observed for 4.5% to 6.5% of naive CD4 clonotypes. Owing to a small donor count, the genetic and exposure-history diversity represented was limited.

The CDR3 is 18 residues long. V lost 1 base, J lost 1 base, and 3 bases stayed unmatched. Germline assignment: CDR1 ENHRY and CDR2 SYGVKD. The assay was carried out at the deep level. Sequencing was performed with immunoSEQ multiplex PCR; in TCRdb, only in-frame clones are kept and a portion is missing. The sample has about 2.4 million clones, approximately 94% seen once. This chain uses TRBV10-3 with TRBJ2-1; 14 positions match TRBD2. The specimen sequenced was naive CD4+ T cells from PBMCs. Subset of the sample: CD45RA+ positively selected. The sequence derives from a man younger than 35 in good health. Some clones in this sample may be carry-over from other donors' samples. The CDR3 nucleotides are TGTGCCATCAGTGAGTTGGGACTAGCGGGAGTGTCCTACAATGAGCAGTTCTTC. Protein product: CAISELGLAGVSYNEQFF.